The next 28 T cell receptor beta chains were all read from a single sample in a study of OX40 agonist ivuxolimab in advanced cancers. Using immunoSEQ multiplex PCR, the repertoire was profiled, and TCRdb retains in-frame clones only, with some absent. The sample carries tens of thousands of clones, roughly 90% recorded once. Sequences were derived from CD4+ or CD8+ T cells sorted from blood, sampled in a trial of the OX40 agonist ivuxolimab. The receptors originated from an adult with an advanced solid tumor such as melanoma, head and neck, liver or kidney cancer.

This clone was found once. This chain joins TRBV27 and TRBJ1-6; 7 nucleotides match TRBD1. J was trimmed by 9 bases and V by 2 bases; bases with no gene match: 10. Germline CDR1 is MNHEY and CDR2 is SMNVEV (reference sequence). The CDR3 has 16 amino acids. The CDR3 loop is CASSLESTGIPSPLHF. The CDR3 DNA is TGTGCCAGCAGTTTAGAGTCGACAGGGATCCCTTCACCCCTCCACTTT.

CDR3 loop: CATSRDRQGYPYNEQFF. The DNA for the CDR3 is TGTGCCACCAGCAGAGATCGACAGGGCTATCCCTACAATGAGCAGTTCTTC. The chain is built from TRBV15 and TRBJ2-1, with TRBD1 matching over 7 bases. Trimming removed 0 bases from V and 2 bases from J; junction bases left unmatched: 7. CDR1 is LNHNV and CDR2 is YYDKDF in the germline V gene (reference sequence). The CDR3 consists of 17 residues.

The CDR3 DNA follows: TGCGCCAGCAGCCCCTCGCAGGGCGGTGGAGAGACCCAGTACTTC. Encoded protein: CASSPSQGGGETQYF. The chain has TRBV4-3 and TRBJ2-5, with D perhaps TRBD1 (5 bases). The germline V gene has CDR1 LGHNA and CDR2 YSLEER. V was clipped by 4 bases and J by 4 bases, with 16 bases between them. There are 15 residues in the CDR3.

This chain joins TRBV28 and TRBJ2-1, with D unclear. V lost 3 bases to trimming and J lost 5 bases, with 8 bases between them. Germline V gene sequence: CDR1 MDHEN, CDR2 SYDVKM. The CDR3 sequence is 13 residues long. The CDR3 spells CASSLQSHNEQFF. DNA of the CDR3: TGTGCCAGCAGTTTGCAGAGTCACAATGAGCAGTTCTTC.

V usage is TRBV27 and J usage is TRBJ1-1; D is ambiguous. Trimming removed 5 bases at V and 3 bases at J, with 13 bases between. Germline loops: CDR1 MNHEY, CDR2 SMNVEV (reference sequence). The CDR3 totals 14 residues. The CDR3 nucleotides are TGTGCCAGCAGTATCAACAGAGGACACACTGAAGCTTTCTTT. It specifies CASSINRGHTEAFF.

This clone was counted a few times. The chain is built from TRBV7-9 and TRBJ2-6; D might be TRBD1 (5 bases). V was trimmed by 6 bases and J by 2 bases, leaving 14 bases between them. This CDR3 is built from 16 residues. The V gene's germline CDR1 is SEHNR and CDR2 FQNEAQ (reference sequence). The DNA of the CDR3 is TGTGCCAGCAGACGGGTCAGGGTGACTGGGGCCAACGTCCTGACTTTC. Amino acid sequence: CASRRVRVTGANVLTF.

This rearrangement joins TRBV27 to TRBJ2-1; no clear D gene. The CDR3 extends over 14 amino acids. Trimming shortened V by 2 bases and J by 4 bases, and 9 bases separated the two germline ends. Germline-derived CDR1 and CDR2 are MNHEY and SMNVEV (reference sequence). DNA for the CDR3: TGTGCCAGCAGTTTACCCCCCCCATACAATGAGCAGTTCTTC. This encodes CASSLPPPYNEQFF.

The rearrangement uses TRBV19 and TRBJ1-1; weak D call: TRBD1 (6 bases). Germline V CDR1 and CDR2: LNHDA, SQIVND (reference sequence). There are 15 residues in the CDR3. V gave up 3 bases and J gave up 0 bases, with 11 bases separating them. CDR3 protein: CASSMRGSLNTEAFF. As DNA, the CDR3 is TGTGCCAGTAGTATGAGGGGGTCCCTGAACACTGAAGCTTTCTTT. The full variable domain, in which reference TRBV19 and TRBJ1-1 provide the parts outside the CDR3, is DGGITQSPKYLFRKEGQNVTLSCEQNLNHDAMYWYRQDPGQGLRLIYYSQIVNDFQKGDIAEGYSVSREKKESFPLTVTSAQKNPTAFYLCASSMRGSLNTEAFFGQGTRLTVV.

This chain uses TRBV27 with TRBJ2-1; TRBD1 agrees at 9 bases. The CDR3 sequence is 15 residues long. Per the germline V gene, CDR1 is MNHEY and CDR2 is SMNVEV (reference sequence). The V and J ends lost 4 bases and 3 bases, in that order; junction bases with no gene match: 4. DNA of the CDR3: TGTGCCAGCAGTTCCGGGACAGGGAACTACAATGAGCAGTTCTTC. As protein: CASSSGTGNYNEQFF.

The chain links TRBV28 to TRBJ2-1; D perhaps matches TRBD1 (6 bases). CDR3 length equals 14 residues. The germline V gene encodes CDR1 MDHEN and CDR2 SYDVKM. Trimming took off 4 bases at V and 9 bases at J, with 16 bases between the two ends. The CDR3 DNA sequence: TGTGCCAGCAGTTGGAGGCACAGGGCGGGTGAGCAGTTCTTC. Its translation: CASSWRHRAGEQFF.

This clone occurred once. The rearrangement uses TRBV7-6 and TRBJ1-3; D remains ambiguous. This CDR3 contains 16 residues. CDR1 is SGHVS and CDR2 is FNYEAQ in the germline V gene. V was trimmed by 8 bases and J by 2 bases, leaving 19 bases between them. DNA for the CDR3: TGTGCCAGCTTTAGCCCCTCCGGCGGTCCTGGAAACACCATATATTTT. Amino acids: CASFSPSGGPGNTIYF.

V is TRBV4-3 and J is TRBJ2-7, with D possibly being TRBD1 (6 bases). Germline CDR1 LGHNA, CDR2 YSLEER. The CDR3 spans 15 residues. V dropped 1 base and J dropped 0 bases, with 10 bases sitting between them. CDR3 DNA: TGCGCCAGCAGCCAAGGTTACAGGGACTCCTACGAGCAGTACTTC. It codes for CASSQGYRDSYEQYF.

This clone appeared a single time. The chain uses TRBV4-3 and TRBJ1-3; D is perhaps TRBD1 (5 bases). This CDR3 has 15 amino acids. Trimming removed 4 bases from V and 3 bases from J, with 13 bases in between. Germline CDR1 and CDR2: LGHNA and YSLEER. The DNA of the CDR3 is TGCGCCAGCAGCCGCCGGGACTCCCTTGGAAACACCATATATTTT. Encoded protein: CASSRRDSLGNTIYF.

The chain joins TRBV13 to TRBJ2-5; 9 nucleotides match TRBD1. Near its end, the DNA agrees better with TRBJ2-7, so the J call may be wrong. The CDR3 spans 14 residues. CDR1 is PRHDT and CDR2 is FYEKMQ in the germline V gene (reference sequence). In DNA, the CDR3 is TGTGCCAGCAGTCCGACAGGGGGGCCCTACGAGCAGTACTTC. Its protein is CASSPTGGPYEQYF.

V is TRBV7-6 and J is TRBJ1-3; D perhaps matches TRBD1 (5 bases). Germline loops: CDR1 SGHVS, CDR2 FNYEAQ. The CDR3 is made up of 13 amino acids. The V gene lost 0 bases and the J gene lost 8 bases, with 8 bases spanning the gap. CDR3 in DNA: TGTGCCAGCAGCTTAGCGCAGGGAGACACCATATATTTT. Translation: CASSLAQGDTIYF.

The chain joins TRBV4-1 to TRBJ2-5, with D tentatively TRBD1 (5 bases). This CDR3 is built from 12 residues. Trimming took 4 bases from V and 5 from J, leaving 8 bases between them. Germline assignment: CDR1 MGHRA and CDR2 YSYEKL. The DNA for the CDR3 is TGCGCCAGCAGCCGCCAGGGCGAGACCCAGTACTTC. Its translation is CASSRQGETQYF.

V usage is TRBV25-1 and J usage is TRBJ1-2, with no clear D. This CDR3 has 13 amino acids. Germline CDR1 MGHDK, CDR2 SYGVNS. The V end was cut by 8 bases, the J end by 4 bases, with 14 bases between. The CDR3 reads CASQPAISYGYTF. The CDR3 bases are TGTGCCAGCCAGCCCGCGATATCCTATGGCTACACCTTC.

The V call is TRBV6-5, the J call TRBJ2-7; 7 bases agree with TRBD2. Germline CDR1 and CDR2: MNHEY and SVGAGI. The V segment lost 8 bases and the J segment 5 bases; nucleotides outside the gene matches: 12. The CDR3 contains 14 residues. The CDR3 here is CASRSGGGSNEQYF. In DNA, the CDR3 is TGTGCCAGCCGATCGGGGGGAGGATCGAACGAGCAGTACTTC.

V is TRBV7-9 and J is TRBJ2-6; 7 bases map to TRBD1. The length of the CDR3 is 17 residues. Trimming cost V 2 bases and J 0 bases; bases outside gene matches: 4. Germline CDR1 SEHNR, CDR2 FQNEAQ (reference sequence). In nucleotides, the CDR3 is TGTGCCAGCAGCTTATCCGGGACAGCCTCTGGGGCCAACGTCCTGACTTTC. It encodes CASSLSGTASGANVLTF. Variable domain in full (rest from reference TRBV7-9 and TRBJ2-6): DTGVSQNPRHKITKRGQNVTFRCDPISEHNRLYWYRQTLGQGPEFLTYFQNEAQLEKSRLLSDRFSAERPKGSFSTLEIQRTEQGDSAMYLCASSLSGTASGANVLTFGAGSRLTVL.

The chain combines TRBV7-9 with TRBJ2-3; D possibly corresponds to TRBD2 (6 bases). CDR1 and CDR2 (germline): SEHNR, FQNEAQ (reference sequence). CDR3 size: 14 residues. Trimming took 6 bases from V and 4 from J, leaving 14 bases between them. In DNA form, the CDR3 reads TGTGCCAGCAGTCCTCGACTAGGCGCAGATACGCAGTATTTT. Residues: CASSPRLGADTQYF.

J is TRBJ2-5 and V is TRBV6-5; D tentatively reads TRBD1 or TRBD2 (5 bases each). V lost 5 bases and J lost 4, with 17 bases in between. The CDR3 is made up of 15 amino acids. The V gene's germline CDR1 is MNHEY and CDR2 SVGAGI. CDR3 loop: CASSLYRGAGETQYF. CDR3 in DNA: TGTGCCAGCAGTCTTTACCGAGGGGCGGGAGAGACCCAGTACTTC.

The chain links TRBV28 to TRBJ1-2; D may be TRBD1 (5 bases). Germline assignment: CDR1 MDHEN and CDR2 SYDVKM. V was trimmed by 5 bases and J by 2 bases, leaving 12 bases between them. This CDR3 has 14 amino acids. The CDR3 spells CASSRGTENYGYTF. DNA for the CDR3: TGTGCCAGCAGTCGGGGGACTGAAAACTATGGCTACACCTTC.

This clone appeared once. This chain connects TRBV2 to TRBJ2-1, with 11 bases aligning to TRBD2. Germline assignment: CDR1 SNHLY and CDR2 FYNNEI. V gave up 6 bases and J gave up 6 bases; unmatched junction bases: 16. This CDR3 region has 18 residues. Here the CDR3 DNA reads TGTGCCAGCAGCGAGATACTAGCGGGAGTTGAGGGGGGCAATGAGCAGTTCTTC. Translating gives CASSEILAGVEGGNEQFF.

CDR3 sequence: CASSDTRSSDEQFF. CDR3 nucleotide sequence: TGCGCCAGCTCTGATACTAGGAGTTCCGATGAGCAGTTCTTC. The chain links TRBV4-1 to TRBJ2-1, with a weak D call TRBD2 (5 bases). The length of the CDR3 is 14 residues. Trimming shortened V by 8 bases and J by 8 bases, and 19 bases separated the two germline ends. CDR1 MGHRA and CDR2 YSYEKL come from the germline V gene.

A single count supports this clone. This sequence joins TRBV27 and TRBJ2-1, with 11 bases that match TRBD2. Germline V gene data show CDR1 as MNHEY and CDR2 as SMNVEV (reference sequence). The junction had 4 bases not matched to a gene; V was cut back by 4 bases and J by 5 bases. CDR3 length equals 15 residues. CDR3 DNA sequence: TGTGCCAGCAGTTCCACTAGCGGGAGTCACAATGAGCAGTTCTTC. Translation: CASSSTSGSHNEQFF.

The rearrangement joins TRBV5-6 to TRBJ2-7, with D perhaps TRBD2 (5 bases). The CDR3 is made up of 16 amino acids. CDR1 is SGHDT, CDR2 YYEEEE, per germline. Trimming shortened V by 3 bases and J by 6 bases, and 22 bases separated the two germline ends. The CDR3 here is CASSSPSAAGEGEQYF. The DNA of the CDR3 is TGTGCCAGCAGCTCCCCCTCAGCGGCCGGAGAGGGCGAGCAGTACTTC.

The gene calls are TRBV4-2 and TRBJ2-1, with D unclear. CDR3 length equals 14 residues. Trimming removed 0 bases from V and 10 bases from J, with 13 bases in between. Germline V lookup: CDR1 LGHNA, CDR2 YNFKEQ. In DNA form, the CDR3 reads TGTGCCAGCAGCCAAGATATAGAAGAGGCCGAGCAGTTCTTC. Translating gives CASSQDIEEAEQFF.

This chain links TRBV4-2 with TRBJ2-5, with 8 bases lining up with TRBD1. The DNA end favors TRBJ2-7, so the J call may be wrong. CDR3 length equals 14 residues. Germline CDR1 and CDR2: LGHNA and YNFKEQ. CDR3 in amino acids: CASSQGQGAGEQYF. The CDR3 nucleotides read TGTGCCAGCAGCCAAGGCCAGGGGGCCGGCGAGCAGTACTTC.